Below are 5 T cell receptor beta chains sequenced from a single sample in a study of blood T cell repertoires in COVID-19. Clones were sequenced by immunoSEQ multiplex PCR, and TCRdb holds only the in-frame ones, with some missing. The table includes approximately 40,000 clones, 70% to 90% detected once. What was sequenced was peripheral blood. Receptors originate from a man between 60 and 75 years old with COVID-19, enrolled during active disease.

This chain connects TRBV5-8 to TRBJ2-7, with TRBD1 identical over 8 bases. The CDR3 has 14 amino acids. Trimming at V came to 3 bases and at J to 3 bases, leaving 5 bases not matched to a gene. Germline-derived CDR1 and CDR2 are SGHTS and YDEGEE. CDR3 nucleotides: TGTGCCAGCAGCTCTCTCGGACAGGGCTACGAGCAGTACTTC. It encodes CASSSLGQGYEQYF.

The chain has TRBV4-1 and TRBJ2-1, with TRBD1 matching 8 bases. V shed 3 bases and J 8 bases; nucleotides not matched to a gene: 9. The CDR3 length is 15 residues. From germline, CDR1 is MGHRA and CDR2 YSYEKL. The CDR3 nucleotides are TGCGCCAGCAGCCAGGCGGACAGGGACCGGGATGAGCAGTTCTTC. Translating it yields CASSQADRDRDEQFF.

In this sample, this clone turned up once. The chain employs TRBV3-1 (or the pseudogene TRBV3-2) and TRBJ2-3; TRBD2 aligns across 8 bases. The germline V gene has CDR1 LGHDT and CDR2 YNNKEL (reference sequence). The CDR3 totals 15 residues. The V segment lost 3 bases and the J segment 0 bases; nucleotides outside the gene matches: 2. The CDR3 bases are TGTGCCAGCAGCCAGACTAGCGCCAGCACAGATACGCAGTATTTT. Amino acid sequence: CASSQTSASTDTQYF.

The rearrangement links TRBV19 to TRBJ1-2, with 7 bases lining up with TRBD1. The CDR3 totals 14 residues. Trimming at V came to 9 bases and at J to 2 bases, leaving 9 bases not matched to a gene. Looked up from germline, CDR1 is LNHDA and CDR2 is SQIVND (reference sequence). In DNA form, the CDR3 reads TGTGCCAGCCGCCGACAGGGCCAAAACTATGGCTACACCTTC. Its translation: CASRRQGQNYGYTF.

The chain links TRBV9 to TRBJ1-5; the match to TRBD1 covers 12 bases. Germline-derived CDR1 and CDR2 are SGDLS and YYNGEE. The CDR3 covers 15 residues. CDR3 amino acids: CANLVGTGGLQPQHF. The CDR3 DNA sequence: TGTGCGAATCTCGTTGGGACAGGGGGCTTGCAGCCCCAGCATTTT.